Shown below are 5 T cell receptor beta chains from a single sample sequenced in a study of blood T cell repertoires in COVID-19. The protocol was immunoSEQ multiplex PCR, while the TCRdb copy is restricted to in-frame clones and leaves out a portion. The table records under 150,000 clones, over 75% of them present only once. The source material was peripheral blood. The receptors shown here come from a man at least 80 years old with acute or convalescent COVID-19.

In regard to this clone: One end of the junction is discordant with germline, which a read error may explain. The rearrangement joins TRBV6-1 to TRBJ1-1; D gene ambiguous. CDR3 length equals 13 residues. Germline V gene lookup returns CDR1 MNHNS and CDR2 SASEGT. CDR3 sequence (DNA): TGTGCCAGCAGTGAAGCACTTACCACCCTTTCCGCCTTT. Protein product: CASSEALTTLSAF.

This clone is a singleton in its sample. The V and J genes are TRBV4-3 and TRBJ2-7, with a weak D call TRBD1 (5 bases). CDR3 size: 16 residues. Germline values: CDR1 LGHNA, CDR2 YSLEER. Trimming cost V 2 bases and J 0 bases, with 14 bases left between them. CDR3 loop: CASSQSTTASSYEQYF. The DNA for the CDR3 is TGCGCCAGCAGCCAATCAACGACAGCCTCCTCCTACGAGCAGTACTTC.

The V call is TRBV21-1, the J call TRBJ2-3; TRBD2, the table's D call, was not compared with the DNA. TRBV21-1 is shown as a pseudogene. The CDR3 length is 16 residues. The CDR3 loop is CASSILASGWTDTQYF. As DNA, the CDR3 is TGTGCCAGCAGCATCCTAGCTAGCGGGTGGACAGATACGCAGTATTTT.

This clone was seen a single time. CDR3 DNA sequence: TGCAGTGCTAGTAGCGGGGGATGGGAAGCTTTCTTT. Translating it yields CSASSGGWEAFF. The gene calls are TRBV20-1 and TRBJ1-1, with TRBD1 as a possible D gene (5 bases). This CDR3 spans 12 amino acids. Germline V CDR1 and CDR2: DFQATT, SNEGSKA (reference sequence). V was clipped by 3 bases and J by 8 bases, with 13 bases between them.

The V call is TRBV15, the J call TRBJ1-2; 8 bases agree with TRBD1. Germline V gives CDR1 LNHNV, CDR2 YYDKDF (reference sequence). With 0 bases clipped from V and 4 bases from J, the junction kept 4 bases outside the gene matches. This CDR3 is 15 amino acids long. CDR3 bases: TGTGCCACCAGCAGAGATTCTACAGGGGGCTATGGCTACACCTTC. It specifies CATSRDSTGGYGYTF.